One TCR beta chain is described in this entry. TCRdb's copy holds only in-frame clones and misses some; the assay was immunoSEQ multiplex PCR. This table holds 350,000 to 500,000 clones, approximately 90% found once. This sample is part of a study of Ad26.COV2.S vaccination and SARS-CoV-2 variants. Looked up from germline, CDR1 is SGHTA and CDR2 is FQGNSA. The CDR3 contains 17 residues. The ends lost 5 bases at V and 0 bases at J; junction bases unmatched: 4. Specified treatment: 15 to 20 received Ad26.COV2.S at low or high dose, single or two shots; several received placebo; per-sample allocation not given. Day 63 after the first vaccine or placebo injection was the time point for sampling.

The rearrangement uses TRBV7-2 and TRBJ2-3; 14 nucleotides match TRBD2. Sequencing was performed on peripheral blood, taken in a trial of Ad26.COV2.S vaccine versus placebo. The sequence came from a person between 18 and 65 years old who received the Ad26.COV2.S COVID-19 vaccine or a placebo. The CDR3 here is CASSPRLAGGSTDTQYF. CDR3 DNA: TGTGCCAGCAGCCCGAGACTAGCGGGGGGGAGCACAGATACGCAGTATTTT.